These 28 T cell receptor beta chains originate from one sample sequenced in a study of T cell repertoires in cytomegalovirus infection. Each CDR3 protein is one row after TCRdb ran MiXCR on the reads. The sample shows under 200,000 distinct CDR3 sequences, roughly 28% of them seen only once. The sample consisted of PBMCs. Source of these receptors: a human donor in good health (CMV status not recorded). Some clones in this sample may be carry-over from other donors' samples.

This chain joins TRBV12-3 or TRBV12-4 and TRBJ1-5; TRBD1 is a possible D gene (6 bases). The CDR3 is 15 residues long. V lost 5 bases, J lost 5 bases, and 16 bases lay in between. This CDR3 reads CASSPAQGRDQPQHF. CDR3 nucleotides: TGTGCCAGCAGTCCCGCACAGGGAAGGGATCAGCCCCAGCATTTT.

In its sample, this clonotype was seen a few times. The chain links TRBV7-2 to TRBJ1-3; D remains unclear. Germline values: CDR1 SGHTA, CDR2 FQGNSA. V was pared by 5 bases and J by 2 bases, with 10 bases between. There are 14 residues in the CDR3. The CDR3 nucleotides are TGTGCCAGCAGCCAAGGGAGGACTGGAAACACCATATATTTT. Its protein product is CASSQGRTGNTIYF.

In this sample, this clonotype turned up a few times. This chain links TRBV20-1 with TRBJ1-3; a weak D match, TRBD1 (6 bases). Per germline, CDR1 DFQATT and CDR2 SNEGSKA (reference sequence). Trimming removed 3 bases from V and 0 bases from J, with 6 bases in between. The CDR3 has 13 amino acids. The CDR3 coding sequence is TGCAGTGCTAGGGACAGCTCTGGAAACACCATATATTTT. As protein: CSARDSSGNTIYF.

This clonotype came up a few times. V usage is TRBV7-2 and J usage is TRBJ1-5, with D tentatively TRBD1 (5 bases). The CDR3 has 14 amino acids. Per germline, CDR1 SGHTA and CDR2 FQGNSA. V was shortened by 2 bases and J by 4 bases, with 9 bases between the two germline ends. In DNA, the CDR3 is TGTGCCAGCAGCTTATTATCAGGGAATCAGCCCCAGCATTTT. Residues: CASSLLSGNQPQHF.

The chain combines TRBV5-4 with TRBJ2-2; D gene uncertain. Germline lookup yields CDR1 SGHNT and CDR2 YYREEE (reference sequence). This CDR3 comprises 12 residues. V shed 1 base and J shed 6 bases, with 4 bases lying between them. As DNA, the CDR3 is TGTGCCAGCAGCTTGTACCCCGGGGAGCTGTTTTTT. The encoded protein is CASSLYPGELFF.

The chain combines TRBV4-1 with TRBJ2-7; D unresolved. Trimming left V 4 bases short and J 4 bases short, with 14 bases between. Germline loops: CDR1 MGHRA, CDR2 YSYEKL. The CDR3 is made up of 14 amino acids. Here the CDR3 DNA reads TGCGCCAGCAGCCTAGGCCCTGACGCTTACGAGCAGTACTTC. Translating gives CASSLGPDAYEQYF.

The CDR3 reads CATSPGRAEETQYF. The DNA for the CDR3 is TGTGCCACCAGCCCCGGAAGGGCAGAAGAGACCCAGTACTTC. This chain connects TRBV15 to TRBJ2-5; D uncertain. Germline values: CDR1 LNHNV, CDR2 YYDKDF (reference sequence). This CDR3 contains 14 residues. V lost 5 bases and J 3 bases, leaving 13 bases between the germline ends.

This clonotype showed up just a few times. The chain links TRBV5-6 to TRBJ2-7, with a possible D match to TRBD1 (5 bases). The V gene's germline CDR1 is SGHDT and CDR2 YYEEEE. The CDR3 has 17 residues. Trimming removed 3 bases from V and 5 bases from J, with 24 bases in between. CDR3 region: CASSSRAQALLYDEQYF. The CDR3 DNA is TGTGCCAGCAGCTCCCGGGCACAGGCGCTCCTCTACGACGAGCAGTACTTC.

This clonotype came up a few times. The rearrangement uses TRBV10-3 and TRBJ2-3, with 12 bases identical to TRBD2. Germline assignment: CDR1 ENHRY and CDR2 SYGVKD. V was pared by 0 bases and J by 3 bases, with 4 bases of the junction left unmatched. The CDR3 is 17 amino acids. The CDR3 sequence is CAISESLAGGTTDTQYF. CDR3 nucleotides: TGTGCCATCAGTGAGTCGCTAGCGGGGGGGACTACAGATACGCAGTATTTT.

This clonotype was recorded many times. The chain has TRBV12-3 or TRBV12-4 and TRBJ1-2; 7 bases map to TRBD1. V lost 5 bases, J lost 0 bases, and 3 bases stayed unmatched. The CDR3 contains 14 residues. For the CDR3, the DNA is TGTGCCAGCAGTCGGGACAGCCCTAACTATGGCTACACCTTC. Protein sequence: CASSRDSPNYGYTF.

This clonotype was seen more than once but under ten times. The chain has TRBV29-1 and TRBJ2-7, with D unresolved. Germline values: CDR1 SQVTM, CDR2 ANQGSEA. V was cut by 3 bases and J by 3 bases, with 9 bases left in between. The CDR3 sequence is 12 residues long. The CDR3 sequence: CSVDSGSYEQYF. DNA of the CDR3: TGCAGCGTTGATAGTGGCAGCTACGAGCAGTACTTC.

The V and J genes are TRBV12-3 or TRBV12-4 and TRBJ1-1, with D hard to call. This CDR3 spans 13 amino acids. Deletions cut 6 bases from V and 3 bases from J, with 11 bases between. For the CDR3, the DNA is TGTGCCAGCAGGGGGTCTGGGGACACTGAAGCTTTCTTT. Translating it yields CASRGSGDTEAFF.

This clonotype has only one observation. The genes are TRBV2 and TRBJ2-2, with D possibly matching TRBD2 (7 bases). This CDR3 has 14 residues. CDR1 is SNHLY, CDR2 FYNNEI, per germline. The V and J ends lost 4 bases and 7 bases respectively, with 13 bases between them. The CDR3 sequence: CASSVGGAVGELFF. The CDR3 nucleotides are TGTGCCAGCAGTGTAGGGGGGGCGGTCGGGGAGCTGTTTTTT.

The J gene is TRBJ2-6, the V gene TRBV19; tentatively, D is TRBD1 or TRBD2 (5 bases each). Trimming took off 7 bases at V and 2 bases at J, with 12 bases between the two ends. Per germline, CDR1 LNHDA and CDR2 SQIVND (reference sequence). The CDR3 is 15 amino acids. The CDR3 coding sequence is TGTGCCAGTACCACCGGGGCGGCTGGGGCCAACGTCCTGACTTTC. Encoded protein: CASTTGAAGANVLTF. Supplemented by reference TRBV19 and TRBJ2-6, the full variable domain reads DGGITQSPKYLFRKEGQNVTLSCEQNLNHDAMYWYRQDPGQGLRLIYYSQIVNDFQKGDIAEGYSVSREKKESFPLTVTSAQKNPTAFYLCASTTGAAGANVLTFGAGSRLTVL.

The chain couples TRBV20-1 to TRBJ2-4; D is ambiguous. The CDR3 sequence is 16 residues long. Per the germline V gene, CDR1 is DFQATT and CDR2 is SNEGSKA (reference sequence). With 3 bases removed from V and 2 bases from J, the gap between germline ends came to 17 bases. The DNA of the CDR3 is TGCAGTGCTAGTCAGCCCCAAGACGAGACCAAAAACATTCAGTACTTC. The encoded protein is CSASQPQDETKNIQYF.

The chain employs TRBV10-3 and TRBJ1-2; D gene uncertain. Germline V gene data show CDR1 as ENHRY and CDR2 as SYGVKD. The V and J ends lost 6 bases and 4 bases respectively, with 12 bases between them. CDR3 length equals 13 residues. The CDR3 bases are TGTGCCATCAGGGGTGATCCCAGCTATGGCTACACCTTC. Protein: CAIRGDPSYGYTF.

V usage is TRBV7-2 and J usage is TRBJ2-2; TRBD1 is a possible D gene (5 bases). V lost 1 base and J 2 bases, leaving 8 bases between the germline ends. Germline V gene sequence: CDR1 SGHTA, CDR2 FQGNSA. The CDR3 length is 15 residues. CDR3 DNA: TGTGCCAGCAGCTTAGTTCAGGGAAACACCGGGGAGCTGTTTTTT. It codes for CASSLVQGNTGELFF.

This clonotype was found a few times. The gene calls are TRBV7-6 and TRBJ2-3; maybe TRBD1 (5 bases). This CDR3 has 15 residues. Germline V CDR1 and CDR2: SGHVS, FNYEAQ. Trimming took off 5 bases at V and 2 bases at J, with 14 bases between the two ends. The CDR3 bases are TGTGCCAGCAGCCCTATCGGACACAACACAGATACGCAGTATTTT. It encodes CASSPIGHNTDTQYF.

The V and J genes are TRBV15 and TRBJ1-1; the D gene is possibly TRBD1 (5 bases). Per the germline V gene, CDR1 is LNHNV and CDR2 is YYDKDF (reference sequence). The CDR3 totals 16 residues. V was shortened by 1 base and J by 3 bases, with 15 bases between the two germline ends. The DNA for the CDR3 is TGTGCCACCAGCAGAGCTGGCAGGGCGGCGGACACTGAAGCTTTCTTT. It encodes CATSRAGRAADTEAFF.

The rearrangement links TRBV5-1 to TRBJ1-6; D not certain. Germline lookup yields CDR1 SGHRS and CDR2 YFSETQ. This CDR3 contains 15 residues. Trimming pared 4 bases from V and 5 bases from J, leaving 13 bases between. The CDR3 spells CASSPTGLDNSPLHF. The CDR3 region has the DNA TGCGCCAGCAGCCCAACTGGGTTGGATAATTCACCCCTCCACTTT.

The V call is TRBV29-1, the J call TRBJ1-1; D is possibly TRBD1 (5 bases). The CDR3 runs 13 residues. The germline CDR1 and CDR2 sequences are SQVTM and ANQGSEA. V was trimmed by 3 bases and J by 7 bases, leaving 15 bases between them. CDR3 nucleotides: TGCAGCGTTGAGGCCCCCAGGGAGGGTGAAGCTTTCTTT. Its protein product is CSVEAPREGEAFF.

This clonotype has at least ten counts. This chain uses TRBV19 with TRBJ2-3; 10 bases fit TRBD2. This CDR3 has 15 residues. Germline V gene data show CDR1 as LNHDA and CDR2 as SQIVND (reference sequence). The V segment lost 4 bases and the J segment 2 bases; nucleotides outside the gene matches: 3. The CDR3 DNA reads TGTGCCAGTAGTAGGACTAGCGGAACCACAGATACGCAGTATTTT. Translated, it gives CASSRTSGTTDTQYF.

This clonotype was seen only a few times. CDR3 nucleotides: TGTGCCAGCAGTTCCCCACCCACAGATACGCAGTATTTT. Translated: CASSSPPTDTQYF. The V gene is TRBV6-2 or TRBV6-3, the J gene TRBJ2-3; D remains ambiguous. This CDR3 is built from 13 residues. V lost 4 bases and J 2 bases, leaving 7 bases between the germline ends. Germline V gene data show CDR1 as MNHEY and CDR2 as SVGEGT.

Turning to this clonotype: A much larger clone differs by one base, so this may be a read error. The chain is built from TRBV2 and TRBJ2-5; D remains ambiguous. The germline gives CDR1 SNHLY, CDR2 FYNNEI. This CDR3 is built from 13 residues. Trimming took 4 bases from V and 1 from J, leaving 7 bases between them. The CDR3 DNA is TGTGCCAGCAGTGCGAGGATCCAAGAGACCCAGTACTTC. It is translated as CASSARIQETQYF.

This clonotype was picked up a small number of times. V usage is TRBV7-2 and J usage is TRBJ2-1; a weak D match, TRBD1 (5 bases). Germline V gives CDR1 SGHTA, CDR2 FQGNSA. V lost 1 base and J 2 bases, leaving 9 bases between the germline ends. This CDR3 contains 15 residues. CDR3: CASSLVGAPYNEQFF. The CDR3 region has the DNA TGTGCCAGCAGCTTAGTTGGGGCTCCCTACAATGAGCAGTTCTTC.

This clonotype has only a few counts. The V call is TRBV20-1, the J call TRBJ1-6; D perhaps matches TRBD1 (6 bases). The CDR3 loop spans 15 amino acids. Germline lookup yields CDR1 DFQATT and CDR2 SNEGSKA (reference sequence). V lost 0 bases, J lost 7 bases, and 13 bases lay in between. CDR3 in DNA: TGCAGTGCTAGAGAGGGAGGGGGAAGGAATTCACCCCTCCACTTT. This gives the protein CSAREGGGRNSPLHF.

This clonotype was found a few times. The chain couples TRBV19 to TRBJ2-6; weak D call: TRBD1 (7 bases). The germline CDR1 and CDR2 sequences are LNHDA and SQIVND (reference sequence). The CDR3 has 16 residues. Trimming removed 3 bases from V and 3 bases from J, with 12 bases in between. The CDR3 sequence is CASSIARGVGANVLTF. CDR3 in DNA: TGTGCCAGTAGTATCGCCAGGGGGGTTGGGGCCAACGTCCTGACTTTC.

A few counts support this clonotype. DNA for the CDR3: TGTGCCACCAGCAGAGATAGGCAGACTAACTATGGCTACACCTTC. Encoded protein: CATSRDRQTNYGYTF. The V call is TRBV15, the J call TRBJ1-2; D call uncertain. This CDR3 region has 15 residues. CDR1 is LNHNV, CDR2 YYDKDF, per germline (reference sequence). Trimming cost V 0 bases and J 0 bases, with 8 bases left between them. The full variable domain, in which reference TRBV15 and TRBJ1-2 provide the parts outside the CDR3, is DAMVIQNPRYQVTQFGKPVTLSCSQTLNHNVMYWYQQKSSQAPKLLFHYYDKDFNNEADTPDNFQSRRPNTSFCFLDIRSPGLGDTAMYLCATSRDRQTNYGYTFGSGTRLTVV.